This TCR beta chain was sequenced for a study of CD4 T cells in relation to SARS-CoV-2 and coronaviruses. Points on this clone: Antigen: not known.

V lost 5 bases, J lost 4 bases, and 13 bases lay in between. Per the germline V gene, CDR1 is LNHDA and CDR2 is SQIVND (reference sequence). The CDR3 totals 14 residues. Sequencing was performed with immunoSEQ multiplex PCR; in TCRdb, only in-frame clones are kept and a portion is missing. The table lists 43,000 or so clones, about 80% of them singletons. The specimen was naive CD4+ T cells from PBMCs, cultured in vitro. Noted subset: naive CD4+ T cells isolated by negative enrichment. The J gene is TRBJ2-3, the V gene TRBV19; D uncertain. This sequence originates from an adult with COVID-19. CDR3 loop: CASSQSTLSDTQYF. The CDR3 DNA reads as TGTGCCAGTAGTCAATCGACACTCTCAGATACGCAGTATTTT.